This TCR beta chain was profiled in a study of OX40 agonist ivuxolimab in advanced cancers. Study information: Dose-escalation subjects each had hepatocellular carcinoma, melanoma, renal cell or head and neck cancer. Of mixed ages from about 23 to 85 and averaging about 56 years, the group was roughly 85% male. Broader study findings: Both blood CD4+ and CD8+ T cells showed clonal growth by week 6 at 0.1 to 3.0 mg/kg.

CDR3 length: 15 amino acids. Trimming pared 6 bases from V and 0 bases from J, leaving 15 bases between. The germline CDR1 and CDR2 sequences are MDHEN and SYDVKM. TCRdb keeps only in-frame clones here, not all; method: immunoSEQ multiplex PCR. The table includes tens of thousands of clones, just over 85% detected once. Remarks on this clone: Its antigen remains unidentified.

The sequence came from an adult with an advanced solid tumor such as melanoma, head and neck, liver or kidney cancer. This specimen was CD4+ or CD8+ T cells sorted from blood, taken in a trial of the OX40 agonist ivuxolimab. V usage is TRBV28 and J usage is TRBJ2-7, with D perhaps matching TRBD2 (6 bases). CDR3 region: CASRRDPRGSYEQYF. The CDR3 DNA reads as TGTGCCAGCAGGCGGGACCCAAGGGGCTCCTACGAGCAGTACTTC.